The following is a T cell receptor beta chain sequence with its context. The specificity of this receptor is unknown. Base qualities are not recorded, but no much larger clone differs from it by a single base. From the germline V gene, CDR1 is MDHEN and CDR2 is SYDVKM. From its cysteine to its phenylalanine, the CDR3 spans 18 amino acids. Only CDR3 DNA remains: 54 bases, in frame from the first base. The V end gives up 1 base and the J end 3 bases, leaving 14 bases in the junction not matched to a gene. This record belongs to a study of shared T cell receptors in the human thymus (dated by TCRdb to about 2021). Turning to the overall study: The study investigated the way shared, self-reactive T-cell receptor alpha chains are produced in the human thymus.

Libraries were constructed by the immunoSEQ multiplex PCR assay. TCRdb holds this immuneACCESS table with in-frame rearrangements only. Some clones are missing; in checked studies, unresolved V genes explain under half, and the rest has no known cause. The sample table shows about 380,000 clones, and around 93% are seen once. Jointly, the top ten make up approximately 0.018% of the sample. In this chain, TRBV28 is recombined with TRBJ1-2; the junction holds 7 bases that match TRBD1. What was sequenced was thymocytes. The source is a human donor. This receptor carries the CDR3 CASSLFRDSLRCDYGYTF. The DNA reads TGTGCCAGCAGTTTATTCCGGGACAGCCTCCGATGTGACTATGGCTACACCTTC.